This entry concerns a single T cell receptor beta chain. Its matching antigen is unknown. Sequencing used immunoSEQ multiplex PCR; TCRdb keeps in-frame clones, though not all of them. The sample has around 380,000 clones, about nine tenths seen once; the top ten hold under 4%. Specified treatment: 19 received Ad26.COV2.S at low or high dose, single or two shots; several received placebo; per-sample allocation not given. On day 63 after the first injection, vaccine and placebo recipients gave samples. At a Boston site, the person donating was an adult of 18-55 years. The administered vaccine (an Ad26 vector) expressed Wuhan-strain SARS-CoV-2 spike. These data belong to a study of Ad26.COV2.S vaccination and SARS-CoV-2 variants. Whole-study findings and limits: It was vaccine recipients, not placebo recipients, who had the higher spike-specific TCR breadth.

The CDR3 covers 14 residues. V dropped 3 bases and J dropped 7; count of bases not matched to a gene: 5. The V gene's germline CDR1 is SGDLS and CDR2 YYNGEE. This receptor was taken from a person aged 18 to 65 who received the Ad26.COV2.S COVID-19 vaccine or a placebo. The chain couples TRBV9 to TRBJ2-1; 9 nucleotides match TRBD1. Specimen: peripheral blood, collected in a trial of Ad26.COV2.S vaccine versus placebo. The chain's CDR3 is CASSAWTGANEQFF. The DNA for the CDR3 is TGTGCCAGCAGCGCTTGGACAGGGGCAAATGAGCAGTTCTTC.